The 17 T cell receptor beta chains listed next were all sequenced from one sample in a study of T-cell memory formation after mild COVID-19. TCRdb analysed the 5' RACE reads with MiXCR anew, one entry per CDR3 protein. The table has 400,000 or so distinct CDR3 sequences, around 21% seen once. The sequencing sample was made of PBMCs or a T cell subset sorted from them (not recorded which). The receptors come from an adult woman who had mild COVID-19 (a few samples of this study predate the infection). Cell type and time point are not known.

This clonotype was seen a handful of times. The gene calls are TRBV24-1 and TRBJ2-1, with 10 nucleotides matching TRBD2. The CDR3 is 16 residues long. Germline-derived CDR1 and CDR2 are KGHDR and SFDVKD. V shed 5 bases, J shed 9 bases, and the junction held 12 bases outside the gene matches. The DNA of the CDR3 is TGTGCCACCAGTGGCCCCTTAGCGGGGGGTACGGGTGAGCAGTTCTTC. Its translation: CATSGPLAGGTGEQFF.

The chain employs TRBV29-1 and TRBJ2-2, with D maybe TRBD1 (5 bases). This CDR3 spans 14 amino acids. CDR1 is SQVTM and CDR2 is ANQGSEA in the germline V gene. V shed 4 bases and J shed 6 bases, with 15 bases lying between them. The CDR3 protein is CSVGRRLGAGELFF. CDR3 nucleotide sequence: TGCAGCGTTGGGCGAAGGCTAGGGGCCGGGGAGCTGTTTTTT.

The rearrangement joins TRBV16 to TRBJ2-3; unclear D gene. Per the germline V gene, CDR1 is KGHSY and CDR2 is FQNENV. V lost 3 bases and J lost 5, with 9 bases in between. The CDR3 loop spans 13 amino acids. The CDR3 here is CASSQRWEDTQYF. The CDR3 DNA sequence: TGTGCCAGCAGCCAGCGATGGGAAGATACGCAGTATTTT.

This chain joins TRBV12-3 or TRBV12-4 and TRBJ2-3; 8 nucleotides align to TRBD2. This CDR3 has 18 residues. After removal of 1 base from V and 1 base from J, the junction contained 10 bases not matched to a gene. CDR3 sequence reads: CASSLGSGGPFGTDTQYF. In nucleotides, the CDR3 is TGTGCCAGCAGTTTAGGGTCGGGAGGGCCGTTTGGCACAGATACGCAGTATTTT.

The table lists this clonotype with many counts. The chain has TRBV5-1 and TRBJ1-1; D gene unclear. Germline loops: CDR1 SGHRS, CDR2 YFSETQ. Between the trimmed V and J ends, which lost 3 bases and 1 base, there was a span of 10 bases. The CDR3 runs to 14 residues. The CDR3 is CASSYRGGNTEAFF. CDR3 nucleotide sequence: TGCGCCAGCAGCTACCGTGGAGGGAACACTGAAGCTTTCTTT.

The sample holds a few counts of this clonotype. The chain is built from TRBV3-1 and TRBJ2-1; a possible D gene is TRBD2 (5 bases). CDR3 length: 12 residues. The V end was cut by 1 base, the J end by 9 bases, with 7 bases between. The germline V gene has CDR1 LGHDT and CDR2 YNNKEL (reference sequence). CDR3 bases: TGTGCCAGCAGCCAAGTACGGGGTGAGCAGTTCTTC. This gives the protein CASSQVRGEQFF.

This clonotype has only a few counts. Written as DNA, the CDR3 is TGTGCCATCAGTGAACCAGGGGTCCGCACAGATACGCAGTATTTT. Translated: CAISEPGVRTDTQYF. The chain is built from TRBV10-3 and TRBJ2-3; maybe TRBD1 (6 bases). The CDR3 loop spans 15 amino acids. Trimming stripped 3 bases from V and 1 base from J, with 11 bases between. The germline V gene encodes CDR1 ENHRY and CDR2 SYGVKD.

This clonotype was recorded at least ten times. V is TRBV12-3 or TRBV12-4 and J is TRBJ1-3; D is perhaps TRBD1 (5 bases). The CDR3 is 16 residues long. The V and J ends lost 7 bases and 0 bases respectively, with 16 bases between them. CDR3 nucleotides: TGTGCCAGCACTCGGGACGTCCAATACTCTGGAAACACCATATATTTT. This codes for CASTRDVQYSGNTIYF.

This clonotype has more than one count but fewer than ten. The rearrangement uses TRBV7-2 and TRBJ2-1, with TRBD2 matching 8 bases. Trimming took 1 base from V and 8 from J; bases not matched to a gene: 7. The CDR3 sequence is 15 residues long. Germline lookup yields CDR1 SGHTA and CDR2 FQGNSA. The CDR3 here is CASSLGGTRRYEQFF. The CDR3 DNA reads TGTGCCAGCAGCTTAGGAGGGACTAGGAGGTATGAGCAGTTCTTC.

The chain employs TRBV15 and TRBJ2-7; D possibly corresponds to TRBD2 (5 bases). The CDR3 sequence is 14 residues long. V was shortened by 2 bases and J by 0 bases, with 8 bases between the two germline ends. Germline CDR1 LNHNV, CDR2 YYDKDF (reference sequence). CDR3 in amino acids: CATSRTGSSYEQYF. The CDR3 nucleotides are TGTGCCACCAGCAGAACGGGGAGCTCCTACGAGCAGTACTTC.

The chain couples TRBV7-2 to TRBJ2-7; 10 bases map to TRBD2. CDR3 size: 13 residues. The trim removed 3 bases at V and 5 bases at J, leaving 1 base unmatched. CDR1 and CDR2 from the germline V gene are SGHTA and FQGNSA. In nucleotides, the CDR3 is TGTGCCAGCAGCTTCGGACTAGCGGACGAGCAGTACTTC. Protein product: CASSFGLADEQYF.

This chain joins TRBV9 and TRBJ1-2; D remains unclear. The V gene lost 3 bases and the J gene lost 2 bases, with 14 bases spanning the gap. Germline CDR1 and CDR2: SGDLS and YYNGEE. CDR3 size: 15 residues. Written as DNA, the CDR3 is TGTGCCAGCAGCGCCGCGCCAGGTAGAAACTATGGCTACACCTTC. Translating gives CASSAAPGRNYGYTF.

The chain recombines TRBV30 with TRBJ2-3; D uncertain. Trimming took off 2 bases at V and 4 bases at J, with 4 bases between the two ends. The CDR3 sequence is 11 residues long. Germline-derived CDR1 and CDR2 are GTSNPN and SVGIG (reference sequence). In nucleotides, the CDR3 is TGTGCCTGGAGTAGGCCAGATACGCAGTATTTT. Amino acids: CAWSRPDTQYF.

The gene calls are TRBV4-1 and TRBJ2-3, with 15 bases fitting TRBD2. V gave up 4 bases and J gave up 6 bases; unmatched junction bases: 8. The CDR3 is made up of 17 amino acids. CDR1 is MGHRA, CDR2 YSYEKL, per germline. This chain's CDR3 is CASSLARTSGRADTQYF. Written as DNA, the CDR3 is TGCGCCAGCAGCCTAGCCCGGACTAGCGGGAGGGCCGATACGCAGTATTTT.

There are a few counts of this clonotype. The rearrangement joins TRBV7-2 to TRBJ2-1; 13 positions match TRBD2. J lost 6 bases, V lost 5 bases, and 10 bases had no gene match. CDR1 is SGHTA and CDR2 is FQGNSA in the germline V gene. The CDR3 totals 17 residues. This chain's CDR3 is CASSPVLAGGARNEQFF. The DNA of the CDR3 is TGTGCCAGCAGCCCAGTACTAGCGGGGGGGGCCCGCAATGAGCAGTTCTTC.

The chain combines TRBV11-2 with TRBJ1-3; TRBD1 might be the D (6 bases). The ends were cut back, 5 bases at V and 2 bases at J, with 10 bases in the middle. The CDR3 runs to 14 residues. Germline CDR1 is SGHAT and CDR2 is FQNNGV. CDR3 sequence (DNA): TGTGCCAGCAGCATACAGGGTACTGGAAACACCATATATTTT. Translating it yields CASSIQGTGNTIYF.

The chain employs TRBV7-9 and TRBJ1-2; TRBD1 agrees at 7 bases. The V gene end was trimmed by 6 bases and the J gene end by 7 bases; junction bases not matched to a gene: 14. Germline lookup yields CDR1 SEHNR and CDR2 FQNEAQ (reference sequence). This CDR3 has 15 amino acids. CDR3 sequence: CASRPTGEVWSGYTF. The CDR3 DNA sequence: TGTGCCAGCAGACCTACAGGGGAAGTTTGGAGTGGCTACACCTTC.